The next 12 T cell receptor beta chains were all read from a single sample in a study of T cell clonality in common variable immunodeficiency. Findings of the study overall: Reportedly, TCR beta sequences from common variable immunodeficiency showed fewer deletions and N-nucleotide insertions.

Their antigens remain unidentified. Only in-frame clones appear in the TCRdb table, and some are missing; sequencing was by immunoSEQ multiplex PCR. The table lists 25,000 to 35,000 clones, no singletons, with 2.5% to 3.5% in the top ten. The source material was peripheral blood mononuclear cells. Receptors were obtained from a human donor with common variable immunodeficiency.

The table lists this clone with a few counts. With the read ending 3 residues before the CDR3 end, the germline J gene is used to fill in that end. The rearrangement uses TRBV11-1 and TRBJ1-2, with 9 bases lining up with TRBD1. Per germline, CDR1 SGHAT and CDR2 FQDESV (reference sequence). The V and J ends lost 2 bases and 2 bases, in that order; junction bases with no gene match: 3. The CDR3 covers 15 residues. CDR3 sequence reads: CASSLSGTGNYGYTF. The CDR3 bases that were read are TGTGCCAGCAGCTTATCGGGGACAGGGAACTATGGC.

There are a few counts of this clone. The sequence runs out 3 residues before the end of the CDR3; the remainder is reconstructed from the germline J gene. The chain couples TRBV30 to TRBJ2-3; 9 bases match TRBD2. V dropped 0 bases and J dropped 6; count of bases not matched to a gene: 7. Germline CDR1 reads GTSNPN; CDR2 reads SVGIG (reference sequence). The CDR3 runs 15 residues. The CDR3 spells CAWSVPAGGPDTQYF. The part of the CDR3 DNA that was read is TGTGCCTGGAGTGTACCAGCGGGAGGTCCCGATACG.

At least ten counts were recorded for this clone. The CDR3 extends 3 residues past the end of the read, so its final part is completed from the germline J gene. The chain uses TRBV20-1 and TRBJ2-3, with 9 bases identical to TRBD2. Trimming removed 6 bases from V and 0 bases from J; junction bases left unmatched: 1. CDR3 size: 13 residues. Germline V lookup: CDR1 DFQATT, CDR2 SNEGSKA (reference sequence). CDR3: CSAGTSSTDTQYF. Partial CDR3 DNA: TGCAGTGCCGGGACTAGCAGCACAGATACG.

A remark on this clone: The read stops 3 residues short of the end of the CDR3; the missing end is completed from the germline J gene. The chain links TRBV2 to TRBJ1-5; 7 positions match TRBD1. V shed 6 bases and J 5 bases; nucleotides not matched to a gene: 10. CDR3 length: 15 residues. CDR1 SNHLY and CDR2 FYNNEI come from the germline V gene. CDR3 sequence reads: CASRYRGKGDQPQHF. The CDR3 DNA, read in part, is TGTGCCAGCAGATACAGGGGCAAAGGAGATCAGCCC.

This clone was detected many times. The CDR3 end falls 3 residues outside the read, so it is completed with the germline J gene. The V call is TRBV7-2, the J call TRBJ1-1; 9 nucleotides agree with TRBD1. In germline, CDR1 is SGHTA, CDR2 FQGNSA. The CDR3 has 14 residues. The sequenced CDR3 bases are TGTGCCAGCAGCTTAGTACCGGGACAGGGAGAA. Its protein is CASSLVPGQGE. The whole CDR3 sequence is CASSLVPGQGEAFF.

On this clone itself: The read stops 3 residues short of the end of the CDR3; the missing end is completed from the germline J gene. The chain is built from TRBV2 and TRBJ1-2; tentatively, D is TRBD1 (6 bases). Trimming cost V 5 bases and J 5 bases, with 15 bases left between them. Germline V lookup: CDR1 SNHLY, CDR2 FYNNEI. The CDR3 runs 14 residues. The CDR3 bases that were read are TGTGCCAGCAGTAAGGGGGGGCGCGATTATGGC. Residues: CASSKGGRDYG. The full CDR3 is CASSKGGRDYGYTF.

The sample holds a few counts of this clone. Incomplete CDR3 DNA: TGCAGTGCTCCCGACATAGCGGGAGGTTTTTACAATGAG. Translation gives CSAPDIAGGFYNE. The whole CDR3 protein is CSAPDIAGGFYNEQFF. This chain joins TRBV20-1 and TRBJ2-1; 10 nucleotides agree with TRBD2. Coverage ceases 3 residues before the CDR3 finishes, and the germline J gene fills in the end. The CDR3 totals 16 residues. Germline trimming cut 5 bases from V and 4 bases from J; bases unmatched to any gene: 11. Germline loops: CDR1 DFQATT, CDR2 SNEGSKA (reference sequence).

The sample holds a few counts of this clone. The read comes to an end 3 residues before the CDR3 does, leaving the germline J gene to fill in the end. This chain joins TRBV20-1 and TRBJ2-7, with 9 bases lining up with TRBD2. The CDR3 has 14 residues. With V trimmed by 1 base and J by 4 bases, 5 bases remained unmatched. CDR1 is DFQATT and CDR2 is SNEGSKA in the germline V gene (reference sequence). The CDR3 bases that were read are TGCAGTGCTAGAGCGGTAGCGGGAGTTTACGAG. It is translated as CSARAVAGVYE. The CDR3 reads in full as CSARAVAGVYEQYF.

This clone has more than one count but fewer than ten. The read comes to an end 3 residues before the CDR3 does, leaving the germline J gene to fill in the end. The rearrangement links TRBV19 to TRBJ1-2; 10 bases are shared with TRBD1. The CDR3 loop spans 17 amino acids. Trimming removed 1 base from V and 6 bases from J; junction bases left unmatched: 11. The germline CDR1 and CDR2 sequences are LNHDA and SQIVND (reference sequence). CDR3 bases read: TGTGCCAGTAGTATAGGACCTCCGGGACAGGGGACGGATGGC. It specifies CASSIGPPGQGTDG. The whole CDR3 protein is CASSIGPPGQGTDGYTF.

This clone has just a few counts. The CDR3 end is not reached by the read, which stops 3 residues before it; the germline J gene fills it in. The gene calls are TRBV7-9 and TRBJ1-6; TRBD1 matches 7 bases. CDR3 size: 14 residues. Per the germline V gene, CDR1 is SEHNR and CDR2 is FQNEAQ (reference sequence). J gave up 6 bases and V 5 bases, and 4 bases lay outside the gene matches. The CDR3 is CASSLTGSNSPLHF. The covered CDR3 bases are TGTGCCAGCAGCCTGACAGGGTCTAATTCACCC.

This clone was counted a few times. The DNA ends 3 residues before the CDR3 does, and the rest of the CDR3 is filled in from the germline J gene. The rearrangement joins TRBV5-1 to TRBJ2-1; 8 bases align to TRBD1. Germline trimming cut 3 bases from V and 4 bases from J; bases unmatched to any gene: 6. Per germline, CDR1 SGHRS and CDR2 YFSETQ. The CDR3 length is 15 residues. Incomplete CDR3 DNA: TGCGCCAGCAGCTCCGGACAGGGAACGTACAATGAG. It specifies CASSSGQGTYNE. The complete CDR3 protein is CASSSGQGTYNEQFF.

This clone was observed at least ten times. The read falls 3 residues short of the CDR3 end, and the missing part is taken from the germline J gene. This chain uses TRBV19 with TRBJ1-1; D is unclear. CDR3 length: 14 residues. Germline V gene lookup returns CDR1 LNHDA and CDR2 SQIVND (reference sequence). CDR3 amino acids: CASSIGGIASEAFF. The sequenced CDR3 bases are TGTGCCAGTAGTATAGGCGGGATAGCCTCGGAG.